The rows below give T cell receptor beta chains drawn from one sample of a study of control samples from healthy donors and cancer patients. Some clones are missing from TCRdb's copy, which holds only in-frame ones; the method was immunoSEQ multiplex PCR. Here the sample spans around 170,000 clones, 88% being singletons. Sequenced sample: blood. The receptor source for this set is a woman in her 30s in good health. CDR3s include the opening cysteine and the closing phenylalanine or tryptophan. A D gene is named only where the DNA matches it firmly. Size is omitted from some rows. Given values are once, few, many or a class for expanded clones.

j_call clone_size v_call d_call cdr3_nt cdr3_aa
TRBJ2-2 once TRBV10-2 NA TGCGCCAGCAGTGAGCCGGGACGAGCGGGCACCGGGGAGCTGTTTTTT CASSEPGRAGTGELFF
TRBJ2-1 NA TRBV6-5 TRBD1 TGTGCCAGCGGGACAGAATACAATGAGCAGTTCTTC CASGTEYNEQFF
TRBJ2-3 NA TRBV19 TRBD2 TGTGCCACTTCAGCGGGAGTGCAGTATTTT CATSAGVQYF
TRBJ1-3 once TRBV28 NA TGTGCCAGCAGTTTATCCGGTCCCAACTCTGGAAACACCATATATTTT CASSLSGPNSGNTIYF
TRBJ1-5 NA TRBV12-3/TRBV12-4 NA TGTGCCAGCAGTTCGGTTCGTCAGCCCCAGCATTTT CASSSVRQPQHF
TRBJ2-1 once TRBV5-4 NA TGTGCCAGCAGCTTGTTCACCCCCCAAGAGCAGTTCTTC CASSLFTPQEQFF
TRBJ2-1 NA TRBV6-6 NA TGTGCCACCAGGCCTCACCGGACTAGGGGGAATGAGCAGTTCTTC CATRPHRTRGNEQFF
TRBJ2-2 NA TRBV11-3 NA TGTGCCAGCAGCTTGGTGAGCACCGGGGAGCTGTTTTTT CASSLVSTGELFF
TRBJ2-1 NA TRBV19 NA TGTGCCAGTAGTACCTCAGGGCAGCACAATGAGCAGTTCTTC CASSTSGQHNEQFF
TRBJ1-1 NA TRBV7-9 NA TGTGCCAGCAGCTTAGACGGCCACACTGAAGCTTTCTTT CASSLDGHTEAFF
TRBJ1-4 NA TRBV28 NA TGTGCCAGCAGTTTGGGGGGAAAACTGTTTTTT CASSLGGKLFF
TRBJ1-2 NA TRBV10-3 NA TGTGCCATCAGTGAGTCGAGGCGGGAGGGCTACACCTTC CAISESRREGYTF
TRBJ1-3 NA TRBV9 NA TGTGCCAGCAGCGTAGCGGGGGACGGAAACACCATATATTTT CASSVAGDGNTIYF
TRBJ2-7 NA TRBV4-2 NA TGTGCCAGCAGCCAAGGCACTCTCTCCTACGAGCAGTACTTC CASSQGTLSYEQYF
TRBJ1-2 NA TRBV29-1 NA TGCAGCGTCCCACAGGGTGGATATGGCTACACCTTC CSVPQGGYGYTF
TRBJ2-6 NA TRBV18 NA TGTGCCAGCTCACCACAGGAGGCTGGGGCCAACGTCCTGACTTTC CASSPQEAGANVLTF
TRBJ1-1 few TRBV2 NA TGTGCCAGCAGTGAAGGGAAGAGGCGAACTGAAGCTTTCTTT CASSEGKRRTEAFF
TRBJ1-2 once TRBV6-5 NA TGTGCCATCAGAAATGGGGGGGCTCGGGGCTACACCTTC CAIRNGGARGYTF
TRBJ2-3 NA TRBV19 TRBD2 TGTGCCAGTATCGGGACTAGCGACGTCGATACGCAGTATTTT CASIGTSDVDTQYF
TRBJ1-1 once TRBV19 NA TGTGCCAGTACCCTAACAGGGTATGGGACTGAAGCTTTCTTT CASTLTGYGTEAFF
TRBJ1-4 NA TRBV7-9 NA TGTGCCAGCAGCCCAGGGGTTTGGACTAATGAAAAACTGTTTTTT CASSPGVWTNEKLFF
TRBJ1-1 NA TRBV20-1 NA TGCAGTGCTAGTCCCCTGACACGAACGAACACTGAAGCTTTCTTT CSASPLTRTNTEAFF
TRBJ1-5 NA TRBV4-1 TRBD1 TGCGCCAGCAGCCGCGGACAGGGCAATCAGCCCCAGCATTTT CASSRGQGNQPQHF
TRBJ1-1 NA TRBV2 NA TGTGCCAGCAGACAGGGCCCGAACACTGAAGCTTTCTTT CASRQGPNTEAFF
TRBJ1-1 NA TRBV5-1 TRBD1 TGCGCCAGCAGCTACATCGACAGGGTGAACACTGAAGCTTTCTTT CASSYIDRVNTEAFF
TRBJ1-1 NA TRBV5-1 TRBD1 TGCGCCAGCAGCGCCGACAGGGTTGCTTTCTTT CASSADRVAFF
TRBJ2-5 NA TRBV24-1 NA TGTGCCACCAGTGATGGGCGGGGCCCCCAGTACTTC CATSDGRGPQYF
TRBJ2-3 once TRBV6-1 NA TGTGCCAGCAGTGAAGTTGACAGGCCAGGTGGAGATACGCAGTATTTT CASSEVDRPGGDTQYF
TRBJ1-2 NA TRBV19 TRBD1 TGTGCCAGTAGTAGGACAGGGGAATATGGCTACACCTTC CASSRTGEYGYTF
TRBJ1-2 NA TRBV20-1 NA TGCAGTGCTCGTGGGACATTCAACTATGGCTACACCTTC CSARGTFNYGYTF
TRBJ2-1 NA TRBV6-6 TRBD2 TGTGCCAGCAGTCGGGAAGGGACTAGCGGGAACAATGAGCAGTTCTTC CASSREGTSGNNEQFF
TRBJ2-7 NA TRBV5-5 TRBD2 TGTGCCAGCAGCTTTGGTAGCGGGGCCTACGAGCAGTACTTC CASSFGSGAYEQYF
TRBJ1-2 NA TRBV12-3/TRBV12-4 NA TGTGCCAGCAGCCTGAGCAGGGACTATGGCTACACCTTC CASSLSRDYGYTF
TRBJ1-4 NA TRBV9 NA TGTGCCAGCAGCGTAGGCGGGGATTTTGAAAAACTGTTTTTT CASSVGGDFEKLFF
TRBJ1-1 NA TRBV6-6 NA TGTGCCAGCAGTGGCTCGGTCGTGGGCACTGAAGCTTTCTTT CASSGSVVGTEAFF
TRBJ1-1 few TRBV19 NA TGTGCCAGTAGTATGTCCTCTTTAATTCGCCAGAACACTGAAGCTTTCTTT CASSMSSLIRQNTEAFF
TRBJ1-6 NA TRBV5-1 TRBD1 TGCGCCAGTGGACAGGGCAACAATAATTCACCCCTCCACTTT CASGQGNNNSPLHF
TRBJ2-5 NA TRBV2 NA TGTGCCAGCAGTGATCCTGGGGGGATCAGGGAGACCCAGTACTTC CASSDPGGIRETQYF
TRBJ2-5 NA TRBV10-2 TRBD2 TGCGCCAGTCGATTAGCGGGAGAAGAGACCCAGTACTTC CASRLAGEETQYF
TRBJ2-3 NA TRBV7-9 NA TGTGCCACCCCCCCCACAGGTGCAGATACGCAGTATTTT CATPPTGADTQYF
TRBJ1-2 NA TRBV28 TRBD1 TGTGCCAGCAGGCCGACAGGGGGTATCTATGGCTACACCTTC CASRPTGGIYGYTF
TRBJ1-1 NA TRBV9 TRBD1 TGTGCCAGCAGGAACGACAGGGGGACTGAAGCTTTCTTT CASRNDRGTEAFF
TRBJ2-5 NA TRBV2 TRBD2 TGTGCCAGCAGTGAGGTTTTGTTGGGACTAGCGGGGACAGAGACCCAGTACTTC CASSEVLLGLAGTETQYF
TRBJ2-7 once TRBV6-6 TRBD2 TGTGCCAGCAGATCCGGGACTAGCAGCTACGAGCAGTACTTC CASRSGTSSYEQYF
TRBJ2-1 once TRBV3-1/TRBV3-2 NA TGTGCCAGCAGCCAAGATGGGGGCTACCCCTACAATGAGCAGTTCTTC CASSQDGGYPYNEQFF
TRBJ2-3 NA TRBV5-1 TRBD1 TGCGCCAGCAGCTTGGGGGACAGAAACACAGATACGCAGTATTTT CASSLGDRNTDTQYF
TRBJ1-1 NA TRBV5-4 NA TGTGCCAGCAGCTCCAACAGGGTCGGCACTGAAGCTTTCTTT CASSSNRVGTEAFF
TRBJ1-1 NA TRBV7-9 TRBD1 TGTGCCAGCAGCTCACGGGACAGCCTGAACACTGAAGCTTTCTTT CASSSRDSLNTEAFF
TRBJ1-1 once TRBV7-2 NA TGTGCCAGCAGCTTAGCTCGTTTGGGGGTTCTGAACACTGAAGCTTTCTTT CASSLARLGVLNTEAFF
TRBJ1-5 NA TRBV27 NA TGTGCCAGCAGTTTGGAGGGGACAAATCAGCCCCAGCATTTT CASSLEGTNQPQHF
TRBJ1-4 NA TRBV19 NA TGTGCCAGTACCCCCGGACAGCTACCCTGGGGAACTAATGAAAAACTGTTTTTT CASTPGQLPWGTNEKLFF
TRBJ1-2 NA TRBV27 NA TGTGCCAGCAAAATCCGAGGCCTTGCGGGTGGCTACACCTTC CASKIRGLAGGYTF
TRBJ1-1 NA TRBV2 TRBD1 TGTGCCAGCAGTGCAACAGGGGACACTGAAGCTTTCTTT CASSATGDTEAFF
TRBJ1-2 NA TRBV5-4 NA TGTGCCAGCAGCTCCCGGTTAACTAACTATGGCTACACCTTC CASSSRLTNYGYTF
TRBJ1-1 NA TRBV30 NA TGTGCCTGGAGAGCATTGGGGGGGGTTCGGGACACTGAAGCTTTCTTT CAWRALGGVRDTEAFF